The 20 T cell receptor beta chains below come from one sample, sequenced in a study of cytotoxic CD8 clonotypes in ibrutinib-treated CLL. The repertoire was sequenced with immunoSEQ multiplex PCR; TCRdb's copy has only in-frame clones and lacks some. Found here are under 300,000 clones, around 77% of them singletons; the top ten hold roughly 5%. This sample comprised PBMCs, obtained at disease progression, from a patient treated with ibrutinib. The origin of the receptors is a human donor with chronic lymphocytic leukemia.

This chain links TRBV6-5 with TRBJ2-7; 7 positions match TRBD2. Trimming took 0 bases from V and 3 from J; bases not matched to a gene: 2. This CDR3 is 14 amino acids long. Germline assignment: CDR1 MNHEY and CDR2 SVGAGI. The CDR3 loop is CASSYSGGGYEQYF. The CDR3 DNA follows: TGTGCCAGCAGTTACTCGGGGGGGGGCTACGAGCAGTACTTC.

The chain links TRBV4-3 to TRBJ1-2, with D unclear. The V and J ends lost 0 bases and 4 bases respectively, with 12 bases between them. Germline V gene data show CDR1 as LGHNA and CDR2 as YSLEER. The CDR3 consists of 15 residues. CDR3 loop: CASSQDREKLYGYTF. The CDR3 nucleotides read TGCGCCAGCAGCCAAGATCGGGAGAAGCTCTATGGCTACACCTTC.

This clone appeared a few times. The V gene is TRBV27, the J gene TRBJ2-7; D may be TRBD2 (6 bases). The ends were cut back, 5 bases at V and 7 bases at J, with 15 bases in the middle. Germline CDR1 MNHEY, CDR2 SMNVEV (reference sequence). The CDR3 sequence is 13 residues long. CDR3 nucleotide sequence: TGTGCCAGCAGTCACTCACGGGGGTGGGAGCAGTACTTC. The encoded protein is CASSHSRGWEQYF.

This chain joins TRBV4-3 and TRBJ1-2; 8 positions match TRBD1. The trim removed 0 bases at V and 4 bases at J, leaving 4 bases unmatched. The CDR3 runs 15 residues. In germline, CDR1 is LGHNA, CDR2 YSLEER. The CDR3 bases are TGCGCCAGCAGCCAAGACCCCAGGGGGCCCTATGGCTACACCTTC. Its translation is CASSQDPRGPYGYTF.

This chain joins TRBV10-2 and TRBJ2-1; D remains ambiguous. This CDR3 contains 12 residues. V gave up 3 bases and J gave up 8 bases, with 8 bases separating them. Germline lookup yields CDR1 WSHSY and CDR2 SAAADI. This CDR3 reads CASSESGDEQFF. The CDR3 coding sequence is TGCGCCAGCAGTGAATCAGGCGATGAGCAGTTCTTC.

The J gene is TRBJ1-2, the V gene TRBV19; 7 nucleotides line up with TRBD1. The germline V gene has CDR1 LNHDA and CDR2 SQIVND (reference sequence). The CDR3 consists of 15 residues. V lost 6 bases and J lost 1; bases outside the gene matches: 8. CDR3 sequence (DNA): TGTGCCAGTAGAAGGACAGGAGGGTATAACTATGGCTACACCTTC. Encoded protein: CASRRTGGYNYGYTF.

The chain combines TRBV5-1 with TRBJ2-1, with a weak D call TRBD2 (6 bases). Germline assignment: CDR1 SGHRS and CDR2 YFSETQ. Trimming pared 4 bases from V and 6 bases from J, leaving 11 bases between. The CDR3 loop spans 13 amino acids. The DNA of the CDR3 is TGCGCCAGCAGCCCCGCCGGGGGCAATGAGCAGTTCTTC. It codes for CASSPAGGNEQFF.

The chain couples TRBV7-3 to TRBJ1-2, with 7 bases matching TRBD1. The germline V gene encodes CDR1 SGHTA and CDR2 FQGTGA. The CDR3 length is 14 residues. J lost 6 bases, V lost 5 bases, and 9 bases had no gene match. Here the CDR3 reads CASSPDRPRNGYTF. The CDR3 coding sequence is TGTGCCAGCAGCCCGGACAGGCCCCGGAATGGCTACACCTTC.

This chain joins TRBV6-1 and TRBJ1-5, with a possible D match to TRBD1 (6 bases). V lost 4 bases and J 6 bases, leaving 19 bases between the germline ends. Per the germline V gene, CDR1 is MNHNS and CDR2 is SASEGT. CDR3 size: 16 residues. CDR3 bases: TGTGCCAGCAGTGCCGGGCGTAAACAGGGATCTCAGCCCCAGCATTTT. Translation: CASSAGRKQGSQPQHF.

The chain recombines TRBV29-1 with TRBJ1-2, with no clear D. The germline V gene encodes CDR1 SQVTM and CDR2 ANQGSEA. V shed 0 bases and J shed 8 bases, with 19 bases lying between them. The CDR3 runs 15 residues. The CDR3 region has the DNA TGCAGCGTTGAAGATCGTCATATGACTGAGGAGGGCTACACCTTC. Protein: CSVEDRHMTEEGYTF.

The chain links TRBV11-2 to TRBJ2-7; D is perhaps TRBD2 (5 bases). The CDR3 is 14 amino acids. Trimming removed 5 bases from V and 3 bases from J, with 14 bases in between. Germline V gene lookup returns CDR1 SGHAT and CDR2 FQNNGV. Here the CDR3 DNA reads TGTGCCAGCAGCCTCGGACTCGAGTACTACGAGCAGTACTTC. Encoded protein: CASSLGLEYYEQYF.

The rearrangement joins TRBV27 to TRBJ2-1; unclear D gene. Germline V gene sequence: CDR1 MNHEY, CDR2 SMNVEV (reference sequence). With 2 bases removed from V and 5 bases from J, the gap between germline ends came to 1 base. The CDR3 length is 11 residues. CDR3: CASSLNNEQFF. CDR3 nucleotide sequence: TGTGCCAGCAGTTTAAACAATGAGCAGTTCTTC.

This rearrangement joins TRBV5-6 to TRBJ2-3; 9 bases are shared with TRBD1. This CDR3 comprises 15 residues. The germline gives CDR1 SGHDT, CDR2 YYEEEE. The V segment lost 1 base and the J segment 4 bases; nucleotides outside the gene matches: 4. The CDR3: CASSLLGTGSDTQYF. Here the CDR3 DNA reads TGTGCCAGCAGCTTGTTAGGGACAGGGTCAGATACGCAGTATTTT.

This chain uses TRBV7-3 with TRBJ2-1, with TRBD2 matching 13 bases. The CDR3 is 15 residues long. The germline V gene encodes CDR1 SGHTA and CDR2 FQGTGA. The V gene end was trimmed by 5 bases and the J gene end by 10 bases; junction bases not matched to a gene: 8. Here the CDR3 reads CASSALAGGPQEQFF. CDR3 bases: TGTGCCAGCAGCGCACTAGCGGGGGGGCCCCAAGAGCAGTTCTTC.

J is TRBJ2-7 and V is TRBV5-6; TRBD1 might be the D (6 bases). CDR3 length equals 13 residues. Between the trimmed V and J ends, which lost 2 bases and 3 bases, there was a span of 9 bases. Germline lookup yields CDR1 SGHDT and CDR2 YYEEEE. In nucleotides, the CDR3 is TGTGCCAGCAGCTTTCAGGGGTACTACGAGCAGTACTTC. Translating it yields CASSFQGYYEQYF.

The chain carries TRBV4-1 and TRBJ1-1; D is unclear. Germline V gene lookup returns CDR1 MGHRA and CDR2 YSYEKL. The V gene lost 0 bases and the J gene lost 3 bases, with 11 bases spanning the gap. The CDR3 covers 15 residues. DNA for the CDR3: TGCGCCAGCAGCCAAGACTTTCTCGGGTACACTGAAGCTTTCTTT. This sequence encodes CASSQDFLGYTEAFF.

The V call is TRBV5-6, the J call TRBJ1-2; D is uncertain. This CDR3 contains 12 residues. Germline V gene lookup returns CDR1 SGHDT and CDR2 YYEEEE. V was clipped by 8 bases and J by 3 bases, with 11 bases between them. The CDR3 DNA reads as TGTGCCAGTAGCCTGTGGCACTATGGCTACACCTTC. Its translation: CASSLWHYGYTF.

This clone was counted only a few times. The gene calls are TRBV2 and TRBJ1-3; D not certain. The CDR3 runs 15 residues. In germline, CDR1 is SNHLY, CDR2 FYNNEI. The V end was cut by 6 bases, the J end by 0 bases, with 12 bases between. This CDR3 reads CASREDGSSGNTIYF. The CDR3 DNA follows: TGTGCCAGCAGGGAGGACGGGAGCTCTGGAAACACCATATATTTT.

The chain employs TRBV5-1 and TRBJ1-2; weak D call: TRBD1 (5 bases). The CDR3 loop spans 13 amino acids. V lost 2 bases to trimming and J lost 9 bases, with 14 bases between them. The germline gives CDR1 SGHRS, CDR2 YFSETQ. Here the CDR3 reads CASSLRQGRSYTF. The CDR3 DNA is TGCGCCAGCAGCTTAAGGCAGGGTAGGAGCTACACCTTC.

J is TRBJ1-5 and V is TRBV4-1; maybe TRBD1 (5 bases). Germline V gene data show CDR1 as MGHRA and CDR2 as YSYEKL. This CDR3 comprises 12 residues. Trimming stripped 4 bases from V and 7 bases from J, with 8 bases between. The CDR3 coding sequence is TGCGCCAGCAGCCGGGGGAACCAGCCCCAGCATTTT. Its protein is CASSRGNQPQHF.